The 20 T cell receptor beta chains below were found in one sample sequenced in a study of tumor-infiltrating lymphocytes in oesophageal squamous cell carcinoma listed by TCRdb under 2016. Libraries were made using PCR. The sequencer listed for this sample is Illumina HiSeq 2000. TCRdb trimmed the raw reads at Q25, called clones with MiXCR and kept productive beta chains. Each record represents a unique CDR3 protein, reported with the most common genes and DNA among its rows. Across this sample there are about 14,000 distinct CDR3 sequences, with roughly half seen only once. Of the sample, 11% to 15% falls within the top ten clones. The sequencing input was blood. These receptors all come from a male donor with esophageal squamous cell carcinoma.

This clonotype occurred once. The rearrangement joins TRBV11-2 to TRBJ2-5; D is tentatively TRBD1 or TRBD2 (5 bases each). The CDR3 consists of 15 residues. Germline V CDR1 and CDR2: SGHAT, FQNNGV. V gave up 6 bases and J gave up 2 bases, with 16 bases separating them. CDR3 in amino acids: CASSDVPGPQETQYF. DNA for the CDR3: TGTGCCAGCAGTGACGTACCGGGACCACAAGAGACCCAGTACTTC.

The table lists this clonotype with many counts. V and J are TRBV6-2 or TRBV6-3 and TRBJ2-7; 10 bases align to TRBD2. Germline assignment: CDR1 MNHEY and CDR2 SVGEGT. This CDR3 is 13 amino acids long. V gave up 10 bases and J gave up 3 bases; unmatched junction bases: 6. CDR3 amino acids: CATASGRVYEQYF. Here the CDR3 DNA reads TGTGCCACCGCCAGCGGGAGGGTCTACGAGCAGTACTTC.

This clonotype has just a few counts. Germline and junction disagree at one end, which may indicate a read error. The CDR3 sequence: CASTLGQGLRYNEQFF. Written as DNA, the CDR3 is TGCGCCAGCACCCTTGGACAGGGACTTAGATACAATGAGCAGTTCTTC. The rearrangement uses TRBV5-4 and TRBJ2-1; 8 bases are shared with TRBD1. Germline values: CDR1 SGHNT, CDR2 YYREEE (reference sequence). This CDR3 region has 16 residues.

In this sample, this clonotype turned up many times. A single base separates this from a much larger clone, so it may be a read error. V is TRBV28 and J is TRBJ2-5; 12 bases fit TRBD2. This CDR3 is 15 amino acids long. The V segment lost 2 bases and the J segment 11 bases; nucleotides outside the gene matches: 9. CDR1 and CDR2 from the germline V gene are MDHEN and SYDVKM. CDR3 loop: CASSLATSGSNEQYF. The CDR3 nucleotides are TGTGCCAGCAGTTTAGCGACTAGCGGGAGCAATGAGCAGTACTTC. The entire variable domain, with the rest obtained from reference TRBV28 and TRBJ2-5, is as follows: DVKVTQSSRYLVKRTGEKVFLECVQDMDHENMFWYRQDPGLGLRLIYFSYDVKMKEKGDIPEGYSVSREKKERFSLILESASTNQTSMYLCASSLATSGSNEQYFGPGTRLLVL.

This clonotype is medium-sized within its sample. This chain connects TRBV6-4 to TRBJ2-3, with 14 bases aligning to TRBD2. V lost 2 bases and J lost 4; bases outside the gene matches: 2. Germline CDR1 reads MRHNA; CDR2 reads SNTAGT. This CDR3 comprises 16 residues. The CDR3 bases are TGTGCCAGCAGTGACGCGGGACTAGCGGGAGCAGATACGCAGTATTTT. Translation: CASSDAGLAGADTQYF.

Judged by abundance, this clonotype is medium-sized. The chain carries TRBV7-8 and TRBJ2-5, with D unclear. The CDR3 has 16 residues. Germline lookup yields CDR1 SGHVS and CDR2 FQNEAQ. Trimming shortened V by 5 bases and J by 3 bases, and 19 bases separated the two germline ends. CDR3 bases: TGTGCCAGCAGCCTAGAATCCCCCCCCCCGAAAGAGACCCAGTACTTC. It yields the protein CASSLESPPPKETQYF. The full variable domain, its missing parts supplied by reference TRBV7-8 and TRBJ2-5, is GAGVSQSPRYKVAKRGQDVALRCDPISGHVSLFWYQQALGQGPEFLTYFQNEAQLDKSGLPSDRFFAERPEGSVSTLKIQRTQQEDSAVYLCASSLESPPPKETQYFGPGTRLLVL.

The J gene is TRBJ1-1, the V gene TRBV6-1, with D possibly matching TRBD1 (6 bases). The V end was cut by 7 bases, the J end by 4 bases, with 13 bases between. Germline lookup yields CDR1 MNHNS and CDR2 SASEGT. The CDR3 consists of 13 residues. Here the CDR3 reads CASTQQGGTEAFF. Here the CDR3 DNA reads TGTGCCAGCACTCAACAGGGTGGCACTGAAGCTTTCTTT.

This clonotype was seen more than once but under ten times. This chain links TRBV10-3 with TRBJ1-5; D might be TRBD1 (6 bases). Germline V gives CDR1 ENHRY, CDR2 SYGVKD. This CDR3 is built from 16 residues. The ends were cut back, 6 bases at V and 3 bases at J, with 18 bases in the middle. CDR3 protein: CAISPGRAGDNQPQHF. The CDR3 nucleotides are TGTGCCATCAGCCCAGGTAGGGCAGGGGACAATCAGCCCCAGCATTTT.

The V call is TRBV15, the J call TRBJ2-3; unclear D gene. The ends were cut back, 5 bases at V and 4 bases at J, with 10 bases in the middle. This CDR3 is 13 amino acids long. Germline CDR1 reads LNHNV; CDR2 reads YYDKDF (reference sequence). The CDR3: CATSDLDPDTQYF. DNA of the CDR3: TGTGCCACCAGCGACCTGGACCCAGATACGCAGTATTTT.

The CDR3 region has the DNA TGCGCCAGCAGTGAGTCGACCAGGGGTAGAGAGACCCAGTACTTC. Residues: CASSESTRGRETQYF. V and J are TRBV10-2 and TRBJ2-5; a weak D match, TRBD1 (6 bases). The CDR3 runs to 15 residues. Germline lookup yields CDR1 WSHSY and CDR2 SAAADI. V was pared by 0 bases and J by 4 bases, with 12 bases between.

The chain links TRBV11-3 to TRBJ2-3; the D gene is possibly TRBD1 (5 bases). The assigned J gene may be wrong: the sequence end matches TRBJ2-5 better. In germline, CDR1 is SGHNT, CDR2 YENEEA. The CDR3 totals 16 residues. CDR3 loop: CASSLVSWGKSETQYF. CDR3 DNA sequence: TGTGCCAGCAGCTTAGTGTCGTGGGGCAAGTCAGAGACCCAGTACTTC.

There are many counts of this clonotype. The J gene is TRBJ2-5, the V gene TRBV2; the D is unclear. Germline CDR1 and CDR2: SNHLY and FYNNEI. The V gene lost 7 bases and the J gene lost 5 bases, with 17 bases spanning the gap. This CDR3 is 14 amino acids long. DNA for the CDR3: TGTGCCAGCACCGTCGGGCTGCCCCGGGAGACCCAGTACTTC. Its translation is CASTVGLPRETQYF. The full variable domain, completed using reference TRBV2 and TRBJ2-5, is EPEVTQTPSHQVTQMGQEVILRCVPISNHLYFYWYRQILGQKVEFLVSFYNNEISEKSEIFDDQFSVERPDGSNFTLKIRSTKLEDSAMYFCASTVGLPRETQYFGPGTRLLVL.

This clonotype was observed a few times. The gene calls are TRBV7-3 and TRBJ2-1; D is perhaps TRBD1 (6 bases). Per germline, CDR1 SGHTA and CDR2 FQGTGA. The CDR3 covers 13 residues. Trimming left V 4 bases short and J 4 bases short, with 8 bases between. CDR3 residues: CASSSGAYNEQFF. CDR3 coding DNA: TGTGCCAGCAGCTCAGGGGCGTACAATGAGCAGTTCTTC.

The V and J genes are TRBV28 and TRBJ1-1; D gene uncertain. The J call is uncertain, as TRBJ2-3 better fits the DNA end. The germline gives CDR1 MDHEN, CDR2 SYDVKM. The CDR3 is 15 residues long. CDR3 nucleotides: TGTGCCAGCGCCCTAAAACCTCCTAGCACAGATACGCAGTATTTT. Amino acids: CASALKPPSTDTQYF.

The V gene is TRBV6-6, the J gene TRBJ2-1, with 10 bases fitting TRBD2. The V gene's germline CDR1 is MNHNY and CDR2 SVGAGI (reference sequence). This CDR3 has 19 amino acids. V gave up 0 bases and J gave up 13 bases; unmatched junction bases: 21. This CDR3 reads CASSYSSRESGRATHGQFF. CDR3 nucleotide sequence: TGTGCCAGCAGTTACTCAAGCCGGGAGAGCGGGAGGGCGACCCACGGTCAGTTCTTC.

This clonotype occurred many times. The V and J genes are TRBV19 and TRBJ1-1; TRBD1 is a possible D gene (5 bases). V lost 6 bases and J lost 4, with 15 bases in between. This CDR3 has 14 residues. The germline gives CDR1 LNHDA, CDR2 SQIVND (reference sequence). As DNA, the CDR3 is TGTGCCAGTAGGGGATTCCACGGGGGCACTGAAGCTTTCTTT. As protein: CASRGFHGGTEAFF.

V is TRBV12-3 or TRBV12-4 and J is TRBJ2-1, with D unresolved. Trimming cost V 2 bases and J 0 bases, with 5 bases left between them. This CDR3 is built from 14 residues. CDR3 sequence reads: CASSLRSSYNEQFF. In DNA, the CDR3 is TGTGCCAGCAGTTTAAGGAGCTCCTACAATGAGCAGTTCTTC.

The chain combines TRBV3-1 with TRBJ2-7; TRBD2 agrees at 9 bases. V lost 4 bases, J lost 7 bases, and 23 bases stayed unmatched. Looked up from germline, CDR1 is LGHDT and CDR2 is YNNKEL (reference sequence). This CDR3 spans 19 amino acids. For the CDR3, the DNA is TGTGCCAGCAGCCCCCGACAGCTAAGGACTAGCGTCCTTGGAAATGAGCAGTACTTC. It specifies CASSPRQLRTSVLGNEQYF.

This clonotype has at least ten counts. The CDR3 region has the DNA TGTGCCAGCAGTGGAAGGGCGGTCCAAGAGACCCAGTACTTC. Its protein is CASSGRAVQETQYF. This rearrangement joins TRBV6-1 to TRBJ2-5, with D hard to call. This CDR3 has 14 amino acids. The ends were cut back, 4 bases at V and 1 base at J, with 10 bases in the middle. Germline assignment: CDR1 MNHNS and CDR2 SASEGT.

This clonotype was detected only a few times. The chain carries TRBV12-3 or TRBV12-4 and TRBJ2-3, with D perhaps TRBD1 (5 bases). The CDR3 has 16 residues. With 2 bases removed from V and 2 bases from J, the gap between germline ends came to 14 bases. CDR3 nucleotide sequence: TGTGCCAGCAGTTTATGGGGCCTAGGTGACACAGATACGCAGTATTTT. Encoded protein: CASSLWGLGDTDTQYF.